A selection of T cell receptor beta chains follows, all from one sample in a study of T cells expressing NK-cell markers. TCRdb reprocessed the 5' RACE reads and reports one entry per CDR3 protein, with no DNA. With about 460,000 distinct CDR3 sequences in the sample, the ten largest clones hold 1.4%. The sample consisted of blood T cells: a sorted CD56 or NKG2C T cell subset, CD4+ or CD8+ T cells, or bulk PBMC T cells (not recorded which). Receptor source: a woman aged 45-59 years in good health. The CDR3 runs from the conserved cysteine through the conserved F or W.

TRBV6-1,TRBJ2-7,CATIAGSSYEQYF
TRBV30,TRBJ2-1,CAWSVALAGANEQFF
TRBV12-3/TRBV12-4,TRBJ1-4,CASSPGTGPASNEKLFF
TRBV12-3/TRBV12-4,TRBJ2-3,CASKGRGGMRTDTQYF
TRBV5-1,TRBJ2-1,CASSFVGGRNNEQFF
TRBV3-1,TRBJ2-1,CASSLPRLAGGEQFF
TRBV6-6,TRBJ1-3,CASSYSPRASSTGNTIYF
TRBV5-1,TRBJ2-2,CASSLGVPGDGELFF
TRBV4-1,TRBJ1-3,CASSQATERNTIYF
TRBV6-2/TRBV6-3,TRBJ1-1,CASSPTATGTEAFF
TRBV18,TRBJ2-7,CASSPQGNSYEQYF
TRBV24-1,TRBJ2-6,CATSDPSPQAGANVLTF
TRBV9,TRBJ2-5,CASSLDRGRSETQYF
TRBV12-3/TRBV12-4,TRBJ2-3,CASSETGTTKPYF
TRBV4-2,TRBJ2-3,CASSQDTDTQYF
TRBV4-2,TRBJ2-1,CASSQDKDRADSYNEQFF
TRBV12-3/TRBV12-4,TRBJ1-4,CASSSQLGQGIFSEKLFF
TRBV7-2,TRBJ2-2,CASSPIRSTGELFF
TRBV24-1,TRBJ1-2,CATSDFAGAGYTF
TRBV12-3/TRBV12-4,TRBJ2-1,CASSLGTIYGPPNEQFF
TRBV12-3/TRBV12-4,TRBJ1-5,CASSLQFLPQHF
TRBV11-1,TRBJ2-7,CASSLLEGGSPYF
TRBV29-1,TRBJ1-2,CSAAMLPYGYTF
TRBV11-3,TRBJ2-7,CASRSSPWASGGGSYEQYF
TRBV5-1,TRBJ1-3,CASRLRSGTGNTIYF
TRBV20-1,TRBJ1-6,CSVKRSSYNSPLHF
TRBV12-3/TRBV12-4,TRBJ2-1,CAGGETRRANEQFF
TRBV7-6,TRBJ2-1,CASSLEGSISSYNEQFF
TRBV29-1,TRBJ1-1,CSVEEGRAGAAFF